The entry that follows covers one T cell receptor (beta chain) sequence. This clone has just a few counts. Its specific antigen is unknown. No per-base quality is available; no much larger clone lies one base away. The sample originates from a study of beta chain features in type 1 diabetes (dated by TCRdb to the late 2010s). The study in broad terms: Mean age, gender distribution, total cell number and subset yield were not different between patients and healthy donors. The study compared the TCRB repertoires of sorted circulating CD4+ T cell subsets in recently diagnosed type 1 diabetes patients with those in matched healthy donors. Regulatory and stem cell-like memory subsets were isolated from only 8 patients and roughly eight healthy donors, whereas naive and central memory subsets came from all 30 or so donors. Across all samples, some 100,000,000 sorted cells were examined, and cell number per subset correlated strongly with RNA yield.

The CDR3 runs 14 amino acids, cysteine and phenylalanine included. Only the CDR3 DNA stays, 42 bases, in frame from base 1. Germline trimming: 8 bases from V, 6 bases from J; junction bases outside gene matches: 10. From the germline V gene, CDR1 is SNHLY and CDR2 is FYNNEI. The entire amount of isolated RNA was reverse transcribed using the High Capacity cDNA Reverse Transcription Kit, so the sequenced TCRB transcripts were expressed ones. Naive, central memory and regulatory T cell samples underwent deep immunoSEQ sequencing, averaging about 3.57 million total reads per sample. Sorted cells were lysed in RLT buffer and RNA was extracted with DNase-treated RNeasy Micro or Mini kits, depending on cell number. Each cell subset was processed on its own to prevent cross-contamination, while patient and healthy donor samples were processed together. Using the immunoSEQ multiplex PCR, TCRB sequences were amplified from cDNA into 87-bp fragments spanning the CDR3 region. The amplicons were sequenced using the Illumina HiSeq platform. The original pipeline was this. Synthetic template baselines were used to correct PCR bias computationally, reads within Hamming distance 2 were collapsed together, and singletons that could not be merged were discarded. Reads were aligned against IMGT so that V, D and J genes, CDR3 length and insertions or deletions at six rearrangement sites could be assigned. Clonotype counts were normalized to sorted cell number within each subset before computing true diversity and Gini coefficients with the tcR R package. The overlap coefficient, calculated on TCRB nucleotide sequences, was used to quantify repertoire sharing. Out-of-frame TCRB sequences from naive cells were analyzed as a proxy for the pre-selection repertoire. TCRdb re-hosts the immuneACCESS table, in-frame sequences only. Its copies lack some clones; in the studies checked, an unresolved V gene accounts for under half of them, and the cause for the rest is not known. V and J calls plus clone size are reproduced from that table; the DNA served to infer D and trimming. The sample yields over 700,000 clones; about a sixth were counted once. 0.02% to 0.03% of the sample is in the top ten clones.

A single peripheral blood draw of about 120 mL on average was collected from each donor into heparinised tubes. Naive, central memory, regulatory and stem cell-like memory CD4+ T cells were sorted on a BD FACSAria II using a panel including CD45RO, CCR7, CD25, CD127, CD95 and CD27. All sorted populations exceeded 95% purity. PBMCs were isolated immediately by Lymphoprep density gradient centrifugation and stained directly without culture. So that batch effects would be minimized, each experiment stained and sorted samples in pairs, pairing one healthy donor with one patient. Beyond this particular receptor, the publication reports: PCR might favor shorter templates, but patient and control samples were amplified and corrected together, so any skew would affect both groups equally. Because cDNA was sequenced instead of genomic DNA, activated cells with high expression could be over-represented, although the groups did not differ in activation or CD3 levels. At VDJ recombination sites, type 1 diabetes patients had fewer insertions and more deleted nucleotides, which implies abnormalities in thymic rearrangement. In all four CD4+ subsets, TCRB CDR3 length was moderately but significantly shorter in type 1 diabetes patients. Because the HLA sub-analyses included only small numbers of individuals, any influence of HLA type on TCRB rearrangement was left unresolved. Naive, central memory and regulatory TCRB repertoires appeared to be more similar among patients than among healthy donors.

The sequencing input was naive CD4+ T cells from blood. Per the publication, the cell subset or site label means: true naive CD4+ T cells. This TCR was sampled from a woman between 18 and 29 years old in good health. This sequence uses TRBV2 and TRBJ1-5, with 7 junctional bases fitting TRBD1. The CDR3 reads as follows: CASGDRVLGQPQHF. The nucleotide sequence is TGTGCCAGCGGAGACAGGGTTTTAGGTCAGCCCCAGCATTTT. Reference TRBV2 and TRBJ1-5 proteins supply the regions before and after the CDR3; the full variable domain is: EPEVTQTPSHQVTQMGQEVILRCVPISNHLYFYWYRQILGQKVEFLVSFYNNEISEKSEIFDDQFSVERPDGSNFTLKIRSTKLEDSAMYFCASGDRVLGQPQHFGDGTRLSIL.